This T cell receptor beta chain emerged from a study of cytomegalovirus exposure and HLA in healthy donors. The CDR3 loop spans 15 amino acids. After removal of 4 bases from V and 2 bases from J, the junction contained 5 bases not matched to a gene. Germline V gene sequence: CDR1 SEHNR, CDR2 FQNEAQ (reference sequence). PCR used 60 Vbeta primers and 13 Jbeta primers. The repertoire was sequenced with immunoSEQ multiplex PCR; TCRdb's copy has only in-frame clones and lacks some. The sample data list about 150,000 clones. The genes are TRBV7-9 and TRBJ1-1; TRBD1 matches at 9 bases. The clonotype originates from a man aged 30 to 45 in good health and CMV-seronegative. Sequencing was performed on PBMCs. The CDR3 spells CASSSGDRANTEAFF. CDR3 coding DNA: TGTGCCAGCAGCTCGGGGGACAGGGCTAACACTGAAGCTTTCTTT.